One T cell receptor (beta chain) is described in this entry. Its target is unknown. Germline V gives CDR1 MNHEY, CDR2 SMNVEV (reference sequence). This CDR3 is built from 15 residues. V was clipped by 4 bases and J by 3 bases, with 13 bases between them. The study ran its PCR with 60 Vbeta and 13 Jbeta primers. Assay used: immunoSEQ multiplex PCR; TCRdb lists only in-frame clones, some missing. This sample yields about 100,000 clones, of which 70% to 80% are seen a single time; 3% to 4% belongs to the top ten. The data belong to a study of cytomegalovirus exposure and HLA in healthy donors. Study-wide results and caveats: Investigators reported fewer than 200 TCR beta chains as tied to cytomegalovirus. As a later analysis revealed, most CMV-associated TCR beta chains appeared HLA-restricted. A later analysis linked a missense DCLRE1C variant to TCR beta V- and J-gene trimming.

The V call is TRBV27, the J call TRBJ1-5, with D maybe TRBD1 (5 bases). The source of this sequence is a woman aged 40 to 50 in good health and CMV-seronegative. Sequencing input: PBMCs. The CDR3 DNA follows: TGTGCCAGCAGTTCTGGACAATTCGCCAATCAGCCCCAGCATTTT. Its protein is CASSSGQFANQPQHF.